This T cell receptor beta chain was recovered during a study of cytomegalovirus exposure and HLA in healthy donors. As for the study in general: Among the approximately 400 donors who were genotyped, approximately 83% fell in the genetic ancestry cluster that is associated with self-reported Caucasian donors.

Points on this clone: As yet, its antigen is unknown.

This CDR3 is 15 amino acids long. V dropped 8 bases and J dropped 2 bases, with 16 bases sitting between them. Per germline, CDR1 WNHNN and CDR2 SYGVQD (reference sequence). General study findings and limits: It has been reported that TCR beta sequences accurately predicted the HLA-A and HLA-B alleles of most subjects.

The PCR used 60 Vbeta and 13 Jbeta primers. Generated by immunoSEQ multiplex PCR, the TCRdb table keeps only in-frame clones and is missing some. Among 55,000 to 75,000 clones listed, approximately 75% were seen once. The clonotype comes from a man aged 30 to 45 in good health and CMV-seropositive. The genes are TRBV10-1 and TRBJ2-1, with D perhaps matching TRBD2 (7 bases). The material sequenced was PBMCs. In DNA, the CDR3 is TGCGCCAGCCCCCCCTCGGGGGGCCCCTACAATGAGCAGTTCTTC. The encoded protein is CASPPSGGPYNEQFF.